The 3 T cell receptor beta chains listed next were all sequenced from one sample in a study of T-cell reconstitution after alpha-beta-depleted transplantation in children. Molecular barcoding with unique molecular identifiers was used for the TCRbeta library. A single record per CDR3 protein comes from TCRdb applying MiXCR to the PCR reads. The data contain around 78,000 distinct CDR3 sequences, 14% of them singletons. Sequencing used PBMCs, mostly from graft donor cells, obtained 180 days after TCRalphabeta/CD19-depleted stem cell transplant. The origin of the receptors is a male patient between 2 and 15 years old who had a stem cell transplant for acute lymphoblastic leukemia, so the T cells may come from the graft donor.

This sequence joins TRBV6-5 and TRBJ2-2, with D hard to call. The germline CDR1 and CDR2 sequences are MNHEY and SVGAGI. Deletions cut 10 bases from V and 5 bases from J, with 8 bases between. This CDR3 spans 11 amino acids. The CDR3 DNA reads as TGTGCCACTGGTCGAACCGGGGAGCTGTTTTTT. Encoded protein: CATGRTGELFF.

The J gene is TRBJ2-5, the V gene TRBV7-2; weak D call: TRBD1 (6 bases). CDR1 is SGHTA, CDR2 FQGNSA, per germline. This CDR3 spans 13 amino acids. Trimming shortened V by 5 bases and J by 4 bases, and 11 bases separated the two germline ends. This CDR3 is CASSAGVRETQYF. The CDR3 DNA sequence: TGTGCCAGCAGCGCAGGGGTTCGAGAGACCCAGTACTTC.

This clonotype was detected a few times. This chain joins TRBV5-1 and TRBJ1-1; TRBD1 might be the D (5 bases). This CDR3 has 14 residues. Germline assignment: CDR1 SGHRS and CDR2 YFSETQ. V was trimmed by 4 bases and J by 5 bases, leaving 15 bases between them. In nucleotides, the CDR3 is TGCGCCAGCAGCGGGATGGGGGTCTGGACTGAAGCTTTCTTT. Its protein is CASSGMGVWTEAFF.